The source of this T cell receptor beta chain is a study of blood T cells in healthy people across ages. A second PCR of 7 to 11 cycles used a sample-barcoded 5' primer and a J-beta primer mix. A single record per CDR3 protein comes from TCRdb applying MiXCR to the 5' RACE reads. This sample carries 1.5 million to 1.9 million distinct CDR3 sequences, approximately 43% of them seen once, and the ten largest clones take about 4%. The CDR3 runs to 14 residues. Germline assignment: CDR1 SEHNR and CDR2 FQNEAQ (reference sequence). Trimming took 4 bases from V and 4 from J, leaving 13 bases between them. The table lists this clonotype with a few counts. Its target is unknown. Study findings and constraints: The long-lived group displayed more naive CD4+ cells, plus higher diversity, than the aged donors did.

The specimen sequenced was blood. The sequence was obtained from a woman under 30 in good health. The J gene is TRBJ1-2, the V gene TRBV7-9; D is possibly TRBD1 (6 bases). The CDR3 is CASSSGRGAYGYTF. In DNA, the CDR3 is TGTGCCAGCAGCTCCGGGAGGGGGGCCTATGGCTACACCTTC.